This T cell receptor beta chain appears in the sequencing data of a study of T-cell reconstitution after alpha-beta-depleted transplantation in children. This clonotype was picked up many times. Unique molecular identifiers were incorporated into the prepared TCRbeta library. TCRdb called the PCR reads again in MiXCR, with one record for every CDR3 protein. The data contain 490,000 or so distinct CDR3 sequences, 12% of them singletons. The CDR3 contains 19 residues. Looked up from germline, CDR1 is SGHNT and CDR2 is YENEEA. With 3 bases clipped from V and 9 bases from J, the junction kept 21 bases outside the gene matches.

Sequencing was performed on PBMCs from the stem cell graft donor, taken from the stem cell graft. This chain joins TRBV11-3 and TRBJ2-1, with 9 bases identical to TRBD1. This TCR came from a human donor who donated a stem cell graft to a child with combined immunodeficiency. The CDR3, as DNA: TGTGCCAGCAGCTTGGTAGGGGCGTATCGGGACAGGGCTAATGGTGAGCAGTTCTTC. It codes for CASSLVGAYRDRANGEQFF.